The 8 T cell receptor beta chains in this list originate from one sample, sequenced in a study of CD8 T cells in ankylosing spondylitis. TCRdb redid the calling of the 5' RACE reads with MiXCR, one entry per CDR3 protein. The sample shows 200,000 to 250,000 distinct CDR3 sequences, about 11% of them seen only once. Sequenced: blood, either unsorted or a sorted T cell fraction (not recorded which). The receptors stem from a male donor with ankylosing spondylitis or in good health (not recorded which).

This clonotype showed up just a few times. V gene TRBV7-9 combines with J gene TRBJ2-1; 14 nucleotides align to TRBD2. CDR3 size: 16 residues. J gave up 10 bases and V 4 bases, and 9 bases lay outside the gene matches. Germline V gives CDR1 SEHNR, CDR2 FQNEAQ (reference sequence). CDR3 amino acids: CASSSPGLAGVSEQFF. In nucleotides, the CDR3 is TGTGCCAGCAGCTCCCCGGGACTAGCGGGAGTTAGCGAGCAGTTCTTC.

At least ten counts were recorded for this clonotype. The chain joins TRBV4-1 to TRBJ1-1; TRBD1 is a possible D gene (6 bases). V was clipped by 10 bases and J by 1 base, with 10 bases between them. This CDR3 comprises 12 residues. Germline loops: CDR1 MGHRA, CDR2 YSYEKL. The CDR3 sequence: CATAGANTEAFF. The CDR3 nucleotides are TGCGCCACCGCAGGGGCGAACACTGAAGCTTTCTTT.

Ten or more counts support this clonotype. Written as DNA, the CDR3 is TGCGCCAGCAGCTTGGGGACAGGGGCCAAAAATCAGCCCCAGCATTTT. This codes for CASSLGTGAKNQPQHF. This rearrangement joins TRBV5-1 to TRBJ1-5, with 9 bases fitting TRBD1. Germline V CDR1 and CDR2: SGHRS, YFSETQ. J lost 4 bases, V lost 0 bases, and 5 bases had no gene match. The CDR3 contains 16 residues.

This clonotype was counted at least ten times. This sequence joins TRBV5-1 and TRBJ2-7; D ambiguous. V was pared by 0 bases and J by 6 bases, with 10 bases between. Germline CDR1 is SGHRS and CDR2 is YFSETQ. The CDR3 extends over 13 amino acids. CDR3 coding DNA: TGCGCCAGCAGCTTGGGCACTATCGCCGAGCAGTACTTC. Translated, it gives CASSLGTIAEQYF.

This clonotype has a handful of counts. The DNA of the CDR3 is TGCAGCGTTTCTGGACAGGGAGGCCTATACGAGCAGTACTTC. Translating gives CSVSGQGGLYEQYF. The chain is built from TRBV29-1 and TRBJ2-7, with 8 positions matching TRBD1. Germline V gives CDR1 SQVTM, CDR2 ANQGSEA. This CDR3 comprises 14 residues. Trimming at V came to 5 bases and at J to 4 bases, leaving 10 bases not matched to a gene.

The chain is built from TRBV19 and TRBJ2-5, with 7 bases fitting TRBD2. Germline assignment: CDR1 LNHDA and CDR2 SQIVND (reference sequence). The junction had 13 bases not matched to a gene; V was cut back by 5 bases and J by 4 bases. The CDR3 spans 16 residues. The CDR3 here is CASSGSGGGRSETQYF. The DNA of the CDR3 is TGTGCCAGTAGTGGAAGTGGCGGCGGGAGATCAGAGACCCAGTACTTC.

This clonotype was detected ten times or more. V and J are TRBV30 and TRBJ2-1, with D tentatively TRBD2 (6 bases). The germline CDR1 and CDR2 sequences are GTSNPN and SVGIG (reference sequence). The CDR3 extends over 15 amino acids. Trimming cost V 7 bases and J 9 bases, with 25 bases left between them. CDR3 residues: CAYSPLGTSEGEQFF. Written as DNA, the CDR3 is TGTGCCTACAGTCCCCTAGGGACCTCGGAGGGTGAGCAGTTCTTC.

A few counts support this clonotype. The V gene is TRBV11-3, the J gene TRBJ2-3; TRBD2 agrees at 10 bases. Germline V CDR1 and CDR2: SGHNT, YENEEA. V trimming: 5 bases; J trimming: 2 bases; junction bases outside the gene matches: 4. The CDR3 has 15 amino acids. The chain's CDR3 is CASSRTSGATDTQYF. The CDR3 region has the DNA TGTGCCAGCAGCCGGACTAGCGGAGCCACAGATACGCAGTATTTT. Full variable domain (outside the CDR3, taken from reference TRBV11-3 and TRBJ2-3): EAGVVQSPRYKIIEKKQPVAFWCNPISGHNTLYWYLQNLGQGPELLIRYENEEAVDDSQLPKDRFSAERLKGVDSTLKIQPAELGDSAVYLCASSRTSGATDTQYFGPGTRLTVL.